This TCR beta chain is drawn from a study of radiation and T cells in renal cell carcinoma. At the level of the study: Nephrectomy followed 15 Gy stereotactic body radiation by 4 weeks.

V lost 4 bases, J lost 9 bases, and 15 bases lay in between. The CDR3 runs to 13 residues. CDR1 is SGHDN and CDR2 is FVKESK in the germline V gene. General study findings and limits: Top tumor clonotypes rose in blood 2 weeks post-radiation, then contracted.

The time point: baseline pretreatment blood. Treatment of the sample: 15 Gy SBRT to primary tumor, nephrectomy 4 weeks later. The patient's renal cell carcinoma had clear cell pathology. This clone was seen a handful of times. No antigen is known for it. The data were produced by immunoSEQ multiplex PCR, yet TCRdb's version contains in-frame clones alone and is incomplete. The sample shows some 100,000 clones, approximately 80% of them seen only once. The source of this sequence is a man aged 55-75 years with renal cell carcinoma. The sequencing here drew on blood, taken from a patient whose treatment included radiotherapy and nephrectomy. The J gene is TRBJ1-2, the V gene TRBV14, with D tentatively TRBD1 (6 bases). The CDR3 spells CASSLPTGQRYTF. The CDR3 nucleotides read TGTGCCAGCAGCCTCCCGACAGGTCAACGCTACACCTTC.